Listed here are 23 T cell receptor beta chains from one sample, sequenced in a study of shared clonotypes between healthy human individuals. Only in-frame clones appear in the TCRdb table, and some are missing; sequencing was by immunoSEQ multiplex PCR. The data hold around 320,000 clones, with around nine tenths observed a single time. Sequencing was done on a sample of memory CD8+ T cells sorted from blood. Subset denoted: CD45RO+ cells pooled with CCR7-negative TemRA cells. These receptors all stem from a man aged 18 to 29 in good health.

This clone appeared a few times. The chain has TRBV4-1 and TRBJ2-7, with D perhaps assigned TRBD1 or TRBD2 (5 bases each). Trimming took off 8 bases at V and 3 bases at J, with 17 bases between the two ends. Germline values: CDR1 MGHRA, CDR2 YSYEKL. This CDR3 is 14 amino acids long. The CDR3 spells CASGAVQGFYEQYF. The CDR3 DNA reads TGCGCCAGCGGAGCGGTCCAGGGATTCTACGAGCAGTACTTC.

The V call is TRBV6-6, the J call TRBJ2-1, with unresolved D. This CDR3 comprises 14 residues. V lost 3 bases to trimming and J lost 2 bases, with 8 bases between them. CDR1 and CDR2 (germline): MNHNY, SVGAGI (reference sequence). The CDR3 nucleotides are TGTGCCAGCAGTTATGTAGTCCCCTACAATGAGCAGTTCTTC. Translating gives CASSYVVPYNEQFF.

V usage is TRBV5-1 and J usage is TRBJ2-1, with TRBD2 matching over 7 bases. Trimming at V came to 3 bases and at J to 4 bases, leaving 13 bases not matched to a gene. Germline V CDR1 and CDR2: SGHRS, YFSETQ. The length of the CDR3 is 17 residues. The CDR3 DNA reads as TGCGCCAGCAGCTGGGGGAGGGGACTAAGGGATTACAATGAGCAGTTCTTC. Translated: CASSWGRGLRDYNEQFF.

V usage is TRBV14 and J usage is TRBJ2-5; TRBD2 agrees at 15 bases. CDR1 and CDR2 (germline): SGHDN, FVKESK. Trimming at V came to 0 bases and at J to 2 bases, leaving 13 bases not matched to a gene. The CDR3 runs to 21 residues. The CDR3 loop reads CASSQDDVIWTSGRVQETQYF. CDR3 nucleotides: TGTGCCAGCAGCCAAGATGACGTGATCTGGACTAGCGGGAGGGTACAAGAGACCCAGTACTTC.

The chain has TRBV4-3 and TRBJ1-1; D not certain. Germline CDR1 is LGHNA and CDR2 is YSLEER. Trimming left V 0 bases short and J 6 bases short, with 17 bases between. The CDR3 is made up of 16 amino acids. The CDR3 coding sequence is TGCGCCAGCAGCCAAGACTTCGCAGGCATGGTCGCTGAAGCTTTCTTT. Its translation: CASSQDFAGMVAEAFF.

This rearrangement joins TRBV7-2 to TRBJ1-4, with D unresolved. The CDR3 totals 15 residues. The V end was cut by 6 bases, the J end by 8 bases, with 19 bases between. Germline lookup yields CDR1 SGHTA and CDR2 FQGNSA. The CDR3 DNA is TGTGCCAGCAGTCCAATGGGCGGGGTTTACGAAAAACTGTTTTTT. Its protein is CASSPMGGVYEKLFF.

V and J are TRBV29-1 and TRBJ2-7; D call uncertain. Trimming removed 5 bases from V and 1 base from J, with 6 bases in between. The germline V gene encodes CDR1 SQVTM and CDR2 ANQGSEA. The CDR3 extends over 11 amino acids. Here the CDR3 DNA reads TGCAGCGTTTTTTTGTCCTACGAGCAGTACTTC. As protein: CSVFLSYEQYF.

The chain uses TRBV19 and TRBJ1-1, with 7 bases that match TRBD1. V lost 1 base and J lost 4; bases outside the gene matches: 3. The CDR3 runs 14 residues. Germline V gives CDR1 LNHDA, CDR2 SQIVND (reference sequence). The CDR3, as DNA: TGTGCCAGTAGTATAGTGGCAGGGGGCACTGAAGCTTTCTTT. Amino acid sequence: CASSIVAGGTEAFF.

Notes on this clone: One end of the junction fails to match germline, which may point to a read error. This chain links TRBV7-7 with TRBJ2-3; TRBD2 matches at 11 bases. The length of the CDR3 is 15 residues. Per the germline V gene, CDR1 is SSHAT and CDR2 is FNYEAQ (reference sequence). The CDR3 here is CASSSGLAAWDTQYF. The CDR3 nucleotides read TGTGCTAGCAGCTCGGGACTAGCGGCGTGGGATACGCAGTATTTT.

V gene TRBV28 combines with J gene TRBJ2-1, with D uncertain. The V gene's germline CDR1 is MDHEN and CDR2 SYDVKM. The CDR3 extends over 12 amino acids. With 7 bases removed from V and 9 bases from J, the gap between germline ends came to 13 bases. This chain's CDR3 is CASNPRWGEQFF. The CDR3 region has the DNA TGTGCCAGCAACCCCCGGTGGGGTGAGCAGTTCTTC.

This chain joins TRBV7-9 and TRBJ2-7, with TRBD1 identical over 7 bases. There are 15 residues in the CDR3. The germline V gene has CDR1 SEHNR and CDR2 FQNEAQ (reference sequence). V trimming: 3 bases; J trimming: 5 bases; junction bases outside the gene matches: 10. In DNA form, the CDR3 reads TGTGCCAGCAGCTTGGAACAGGGGCAGTTCCACGAGCAGTACTTC. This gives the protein CASSLEQGQFHEQYF.

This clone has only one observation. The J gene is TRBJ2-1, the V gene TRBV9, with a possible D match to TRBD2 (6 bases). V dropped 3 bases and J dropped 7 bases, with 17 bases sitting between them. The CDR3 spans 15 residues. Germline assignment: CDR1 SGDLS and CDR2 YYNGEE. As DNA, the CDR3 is TGTGCCAGCAGCGCAAGCACTGACCGGGGGAATGAGCAGTTCTTC. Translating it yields CASSASTDRGNEQFF.

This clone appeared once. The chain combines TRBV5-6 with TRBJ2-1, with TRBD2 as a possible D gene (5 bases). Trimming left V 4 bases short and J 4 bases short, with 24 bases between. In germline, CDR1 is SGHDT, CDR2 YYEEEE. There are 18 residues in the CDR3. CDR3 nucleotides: TGTGCCAGCAGCCAAATGGGCGGGCTCCTGTTTGTATACAATGAGCAGTTCTTC. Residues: CASSQMGGLLFVYNEQFF. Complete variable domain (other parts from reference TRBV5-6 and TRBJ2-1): DAGVTQSPTHLIKTRGQQVTLRCSPKSGHDTVSWYQQALGQGPQFIFQYYEEEERQRGNFPDRFSGHQFPNYSSELNVNALLLGDSALYLCASSQMGGLLFVYNEQFFGPGTRLTVL.

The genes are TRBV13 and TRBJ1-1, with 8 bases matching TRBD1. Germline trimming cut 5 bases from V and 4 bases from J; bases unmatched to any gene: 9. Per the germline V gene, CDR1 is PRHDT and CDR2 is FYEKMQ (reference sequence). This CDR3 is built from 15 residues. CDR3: CASSPQTGGGTEAFF. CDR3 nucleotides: TGTGCCAGCAGCCCCCAAACAGGGGGAGGCACTGAAGCTTTCTTT.

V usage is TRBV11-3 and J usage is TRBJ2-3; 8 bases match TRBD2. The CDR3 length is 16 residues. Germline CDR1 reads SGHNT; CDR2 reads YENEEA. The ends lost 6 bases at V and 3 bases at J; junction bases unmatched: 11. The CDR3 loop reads CASSPLAGAPTDTQYF. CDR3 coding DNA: TGTGCCAGCAGTCCTCTAGCGGGTGCCCCAACAGATACGCAGTATTTT. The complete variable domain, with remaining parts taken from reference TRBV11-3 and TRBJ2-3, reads EAGVVQSPRYKIIEKKQPVAFWCNPISGHNTLYWYLQNLGQGPELLIRYENEEAVDDSQLPKDRFSAERLKGVDSTLKIQPAELGDSAVYLCASSPLAGAPTDTQYFGPGTRLTVL.

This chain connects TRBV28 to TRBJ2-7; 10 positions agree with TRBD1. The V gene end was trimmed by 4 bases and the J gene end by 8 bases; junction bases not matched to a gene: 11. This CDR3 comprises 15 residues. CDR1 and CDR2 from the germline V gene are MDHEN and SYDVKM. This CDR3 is CASSCSGTGVQKQYF. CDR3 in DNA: TGTGCCAGCAGTTGCTCCGGGACAGGGGTTCAGAAGCAGTACTTC. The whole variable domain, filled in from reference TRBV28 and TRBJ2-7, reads DVKVTQSSRYLVKRTGEKVFLECVQDMDHENMFWYRQDPGLGLRLIYFSYDVKMKEKGDIPEGYSVSREKKERFSLILESASTNQTSMYLCASSCSGTGVQKQYFGPGTRLTVT.

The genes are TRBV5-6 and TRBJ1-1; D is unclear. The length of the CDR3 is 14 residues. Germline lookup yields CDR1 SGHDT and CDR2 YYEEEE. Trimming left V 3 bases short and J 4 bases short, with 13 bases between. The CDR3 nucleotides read TGTGCCAGCAGCTCTGGCTCGGTTAGCACTGAAGCTTTCTTT. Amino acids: CASSSGSVSTEAFF. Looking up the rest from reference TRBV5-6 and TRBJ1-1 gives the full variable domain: DAGVTQSPTHLIKTRGQQVTLRCSPKSGHDTVSWYQQALGQGPQFIFQYYEEEERQRGNFPDRFSGHQFPNYSSELNVNALLLGDSALYLCASSSGSVSTEAFFGQGTRLTVV.

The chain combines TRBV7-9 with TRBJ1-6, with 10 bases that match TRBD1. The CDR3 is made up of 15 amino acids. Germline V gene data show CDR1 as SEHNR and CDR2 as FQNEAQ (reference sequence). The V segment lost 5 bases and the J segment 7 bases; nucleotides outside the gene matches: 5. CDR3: CASSPWTGGNSPLHF. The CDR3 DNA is TGTGCCAGCAGCCCGTGGACAGGGGGGAATTCACCCCTCCACTTT.

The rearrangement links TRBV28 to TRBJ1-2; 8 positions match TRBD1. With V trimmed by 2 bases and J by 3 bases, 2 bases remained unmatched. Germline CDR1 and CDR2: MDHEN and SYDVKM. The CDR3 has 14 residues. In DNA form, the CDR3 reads TGTGCCAGCAGTTTACAGGGGGCCTACTATGGCTACACCTTC. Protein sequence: CASSLQGAYYGYTF.

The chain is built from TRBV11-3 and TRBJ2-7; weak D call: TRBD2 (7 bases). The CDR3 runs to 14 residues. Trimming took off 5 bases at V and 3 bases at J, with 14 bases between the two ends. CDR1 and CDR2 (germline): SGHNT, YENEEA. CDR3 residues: CASSPEGGDYEQYF. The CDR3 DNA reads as TGTGCCAGCAGCCCCGAGGGGGGGGACTACGAGCAGTACTTC.

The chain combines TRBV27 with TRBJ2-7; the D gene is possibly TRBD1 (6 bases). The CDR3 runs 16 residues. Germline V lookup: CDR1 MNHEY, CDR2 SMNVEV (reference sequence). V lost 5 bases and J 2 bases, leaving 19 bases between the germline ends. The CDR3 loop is CASSTRTARDPYEQYF. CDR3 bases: TGTGCCAGCAGTACACGGACAGCTCGGGACCCCTACGAGCAGTACTTC.

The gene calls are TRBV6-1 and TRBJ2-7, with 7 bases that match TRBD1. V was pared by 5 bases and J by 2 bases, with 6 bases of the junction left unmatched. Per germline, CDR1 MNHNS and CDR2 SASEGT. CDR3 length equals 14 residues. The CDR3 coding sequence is TGTGCCAGCAGTACCCGGGACAGTACCTACGAGCAGTACTTC. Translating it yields CASSTRDSTYEQYF.

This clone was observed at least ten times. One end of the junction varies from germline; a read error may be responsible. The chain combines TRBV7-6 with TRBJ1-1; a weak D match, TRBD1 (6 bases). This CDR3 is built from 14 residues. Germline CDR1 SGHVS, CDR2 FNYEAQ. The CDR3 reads CASSLAQGHTEAFF. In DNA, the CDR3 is TGTGCCAGCAGCCTAGCCCAGGGGCACACTGAAGCTTTCTTT.